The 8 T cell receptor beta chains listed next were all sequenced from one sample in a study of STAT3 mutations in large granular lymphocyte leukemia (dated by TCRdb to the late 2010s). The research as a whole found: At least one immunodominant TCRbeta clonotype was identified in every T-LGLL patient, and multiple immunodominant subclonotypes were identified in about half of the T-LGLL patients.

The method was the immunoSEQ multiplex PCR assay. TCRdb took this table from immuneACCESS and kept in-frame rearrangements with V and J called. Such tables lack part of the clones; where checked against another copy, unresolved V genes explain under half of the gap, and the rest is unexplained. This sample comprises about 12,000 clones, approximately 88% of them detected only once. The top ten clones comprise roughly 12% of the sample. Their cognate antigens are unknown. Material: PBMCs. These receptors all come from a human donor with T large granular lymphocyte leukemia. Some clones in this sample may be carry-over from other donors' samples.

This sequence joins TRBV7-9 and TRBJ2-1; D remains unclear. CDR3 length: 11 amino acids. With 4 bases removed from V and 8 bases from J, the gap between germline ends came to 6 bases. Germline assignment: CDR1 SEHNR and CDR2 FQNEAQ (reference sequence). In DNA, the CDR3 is TGTGCCAGCAGCTCGTTGGATGAGCAGTTCTTC. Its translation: CASSSLDEQFF.

The CDR3 sequence is CAISQGPYNQPQHF. DNA of the CDR3: TGTGCCATCAGTCAAGGGCCTTACAATCAGCCCCAGCATTTT. This chain joins TRBV10-3 and TRBJ1-5; D gene uncertain. Trimming removed 5 bases from V and 3 bases from J, with 11 bases in between. The CDR3 is 14 residues long. Germline CDR1 ENHRY, CDR2 SYGVKD.

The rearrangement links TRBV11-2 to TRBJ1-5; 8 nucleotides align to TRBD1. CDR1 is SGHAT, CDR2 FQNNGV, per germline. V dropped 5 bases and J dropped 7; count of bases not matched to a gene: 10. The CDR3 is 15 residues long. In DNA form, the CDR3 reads TGTGCCAGCAGCCCCGACAGGGGCGGCGGCCAGCCCCAGCATTTT. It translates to CASSPDRGGGQPQHF.

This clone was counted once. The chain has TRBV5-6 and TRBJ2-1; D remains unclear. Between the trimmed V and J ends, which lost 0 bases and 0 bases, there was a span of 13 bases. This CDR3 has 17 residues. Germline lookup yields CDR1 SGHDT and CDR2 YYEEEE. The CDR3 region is CASSLVAVFSSYNEQFF. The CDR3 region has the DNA TGTGCCAGCAGCTTGGTAGCAGTTTTTAGCTCCTACAATGAGCAGTTCTTC.

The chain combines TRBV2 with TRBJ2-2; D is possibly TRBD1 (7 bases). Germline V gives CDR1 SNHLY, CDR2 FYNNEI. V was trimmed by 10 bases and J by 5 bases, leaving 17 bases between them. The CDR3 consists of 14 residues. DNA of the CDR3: TGTGCCACGGCCCCAGGGGGGTGGACCGGGGAGCTGTTTTTT. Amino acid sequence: CATAPGGWTGELFF. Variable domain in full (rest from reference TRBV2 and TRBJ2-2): EPEVTQTPSHQVTQMGQEVILRCVPISNHLYFYWYRQILGQKVEFLVSFYNNEISEKSEIFDDQFSVERPDGSNFTLKIRSTKLEDSAMYFCATAPGGWTGELFFGEGSRLTVL.

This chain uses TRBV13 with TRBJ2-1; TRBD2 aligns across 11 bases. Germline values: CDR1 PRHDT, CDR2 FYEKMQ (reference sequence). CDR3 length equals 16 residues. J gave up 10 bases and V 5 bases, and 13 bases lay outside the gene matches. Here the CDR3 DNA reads TGTGCCAGCAGCCCCCGTCCGGGACTAGCGGAAGGAGAGCAGTTCTTC. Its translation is CASSPRPGLAEGEQFF.

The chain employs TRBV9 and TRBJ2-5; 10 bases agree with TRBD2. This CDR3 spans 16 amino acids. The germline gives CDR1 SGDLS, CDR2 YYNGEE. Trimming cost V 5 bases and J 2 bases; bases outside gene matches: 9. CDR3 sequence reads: CASSLLRAGGQETQYF. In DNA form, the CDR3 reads TGTGCCAGCAGTCTATTGCGAGCGGGGGGGCAAGAGACCCAGTACTTC. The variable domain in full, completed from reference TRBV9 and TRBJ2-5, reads DSGVTQTPKHLITATGQRVTLRCSPRSGDLSVYWYQQSLDQGLQFLIQYYNGEERAKGNILERFSAQQFPDLHSELNLSSLELGDSALYFCASSLLRAGGQETQYFGPGTRLLVL.

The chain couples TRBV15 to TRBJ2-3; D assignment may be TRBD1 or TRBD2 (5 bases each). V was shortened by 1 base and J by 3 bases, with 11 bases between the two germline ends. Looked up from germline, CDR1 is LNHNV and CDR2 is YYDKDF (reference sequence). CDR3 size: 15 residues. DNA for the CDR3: TGTGCCACCAGCAGAGGGGGGAGCGGAACAGATACGCAGTATTTT. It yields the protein CATSRGGSGTDTQYF.